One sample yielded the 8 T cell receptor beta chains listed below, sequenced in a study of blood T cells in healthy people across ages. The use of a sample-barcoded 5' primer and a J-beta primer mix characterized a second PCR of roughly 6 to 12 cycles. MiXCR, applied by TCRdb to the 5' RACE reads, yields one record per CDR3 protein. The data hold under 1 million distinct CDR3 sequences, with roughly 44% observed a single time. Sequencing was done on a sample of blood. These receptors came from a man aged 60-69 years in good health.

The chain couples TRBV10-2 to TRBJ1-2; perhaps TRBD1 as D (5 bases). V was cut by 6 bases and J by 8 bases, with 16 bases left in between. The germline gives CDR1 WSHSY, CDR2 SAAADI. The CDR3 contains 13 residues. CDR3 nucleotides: TGCGCCAGCAGGGGGGGTCAGGGTGGAGGCTACACCTTC. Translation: CASRGGQGGGYTF.

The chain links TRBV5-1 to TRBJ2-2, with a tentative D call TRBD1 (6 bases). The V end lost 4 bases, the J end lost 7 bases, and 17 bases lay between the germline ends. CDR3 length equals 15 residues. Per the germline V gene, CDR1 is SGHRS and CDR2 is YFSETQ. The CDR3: CASSLQQGLSGELFF. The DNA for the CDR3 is TGCGCCAGCAGCCTACAACAGGGCTTGAGCGGGGAGCTGTTTTTT. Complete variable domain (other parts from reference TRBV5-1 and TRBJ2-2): KAGVTQTPRYLIKTRGQQVTLSCSPISGHRSVSWYQQTPGQGLQFLFEYFSETQRNKGNFPGRFSGRQFSNSRSEMNVSTLELGDSALYLCASSLQQGLSGELFFGEGSRLTVL.

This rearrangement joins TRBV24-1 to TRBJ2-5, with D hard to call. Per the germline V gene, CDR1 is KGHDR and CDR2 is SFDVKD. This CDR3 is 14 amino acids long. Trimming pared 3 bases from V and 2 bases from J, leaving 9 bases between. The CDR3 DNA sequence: TGTGCCACCAGTGATAGGCAGGAGCAAGAGACCCAGTACTTC. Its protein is CATSDRQEQETQYF.

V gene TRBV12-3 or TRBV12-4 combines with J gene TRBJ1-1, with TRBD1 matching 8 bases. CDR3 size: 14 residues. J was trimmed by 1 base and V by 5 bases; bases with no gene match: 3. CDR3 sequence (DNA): TGTGCCAGCAGTGTAGACAGGGGGAACACTGAAGCTTTCTTT. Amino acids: CASSVDRGNTEAFF.

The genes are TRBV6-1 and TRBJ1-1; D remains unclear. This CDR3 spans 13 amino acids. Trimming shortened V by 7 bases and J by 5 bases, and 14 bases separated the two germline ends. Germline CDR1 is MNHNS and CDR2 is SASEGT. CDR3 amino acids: CASTGLMETEAFF. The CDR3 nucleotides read TGTGCCAGCACCGGACTAATGGAAACTGAAGCTTTCTTT.

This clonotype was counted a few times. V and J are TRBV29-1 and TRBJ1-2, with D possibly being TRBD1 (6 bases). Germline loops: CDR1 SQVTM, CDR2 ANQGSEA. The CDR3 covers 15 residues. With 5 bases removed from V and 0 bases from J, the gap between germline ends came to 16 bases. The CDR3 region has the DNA TGCAGCGTTTCCCGGACAGCACGAACTAACTATGGCTACACCTTC. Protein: CSVSRTARTNYGYTF.

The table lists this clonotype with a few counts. The CDR3 sequence is CASTSGGTGSHEQYF. DNA for the CDR3: TGTGCCAGCACCTCCGGGGGGACAGGGAGCCACGAGCAGTACTTC. The gene calls are TRBV6-2 or TRBV6-3 and TRBJ2-7, with 9 positions matching TRBD1. The CDR3 consists of 15 residues. V shed 7 bases and J 5 bases; nucleotides not matched to a gene: 12. Per germline, CDR1 MNHEY and CDR2 SVGEGT.

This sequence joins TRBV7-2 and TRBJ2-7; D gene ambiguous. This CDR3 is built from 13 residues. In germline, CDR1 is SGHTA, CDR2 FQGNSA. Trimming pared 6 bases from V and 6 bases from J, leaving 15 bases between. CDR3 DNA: TGTGCCAGCAGGGATAGCAAATTAGTCGAGCAGTACTTC. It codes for CASRDSKLVEQYF. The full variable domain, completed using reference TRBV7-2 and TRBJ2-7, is GAGVSQSPSNKVTEKGKDVELRCDPISGHTALYWYRQSLGQGLEFLIYFQGNSAPDKSGLPSDRFSAERTGGSVSTLTIQRTQQEDSAVYLCASRDSKLVEQYFGPGTRLTVT.